This TCR beta chain comes out of a study of OX40 agonist ivuxolimab in advanced cancers. The CDR3 length is 15 residues. Deletions cut 4 bases from V and 6 bases from J, with 17 bases between. Germline lookup yields CDR1 SGDLS and CDR2 YYNGEE. TCRdb's table, derived via immunoSEQ multiplex PCR, lists solely in-frame clones and lacks some. The sample shows about 54,000 clones, approximately 80% of them seen only once. This clone came up a few times. The sample in question was CD4+ or CD8+ T cells sorted from blood, obtained in a trial of the OX40 agonist ivuxolimab. The rearrangement joins TRBV9 to TRBJ1-5; tentatively, D is TRBD1 (5 bases). The receptor was isolated from an adult with an advanced solid tumor such as melanoma, head and neck, liver or kidney cancer. The CDR3 DNA sequence: TGTGCCAGCAGCCCCTCAGGGACTTTGAGTCAGCCCCAGCATTTT. Protein: CASSPSGTLSQPQHF.